These T cell receptor beta chains were read from a single sample in a study of CD8+ T cells in alopecia areata. TCRdb keeps only in-frame clones here, not all; method: immunoSEQ multiplex PCR. The sample consists of 150,000 to 160,000 clones, under 60% of them appearing once. The sequenced sample was CD8+ T cells sorted from blood, obtained at week 0. Source of these receptors: a human donor with alopecia areata. CDR3s include the opening cysteine and the closing phenylalanine or tryptophan. Each record gives: J gene, V gene, CDR3 protein.

>TRBJ1-1|TRBV29-1
CSVEDSGPSGTEAFF
>TRBJ1-1|TRBV30
CAWSVGQLEAFF
>TRBJ1-2|TRBV29-1
CSVKLGERNYGYTF
>TRBJ2-6|TRBV20-1
CSAERANVLTF
>TRBJ2-7|TRBV27
CASTGGTGSYEQYF
>TRBJ2-1|TRBV6-5
CASSYSARNEQFF
>TRBJ2-7|TRBV14
CASSHENMGIYEQYF
>TRBJ1-2|TRBV29-1
CSAATDRDAYGYTF
>TRBJ1-4|TRBV6-5
CASSSGATNEKLFF
>TRBJ1-1|TRBV5-5
CASSLGDTEAFF
>TRBJ2-2|TRBV9
CASHHGSGTGELFF
>TRBJ1-1|TRBV30
CAWLGPPNTEAFF
>TRBJ1-2|TRBV10-3
CAIRTVYGYTF
>TRBJ2-5|TRBV19
CASSSPSSGGEQETQYF
>TRBJ2-3|TRBV11-2
CASSLDGTLDTQYF
>TRBJ2-7|TRBV18
CASSPPYGSYEQYF
>TRBJ2-7|TRBV4-3
CASSQNRGSPYEQYF
>TRBJ2-1|TRBV7-9
CASSHYQGTYNEQFF
>TRBJ2-7|TRBV29-1
CSAGTGYEQYF
>TRBJ2-1|TRBV5-6
CASSMGQGIEQFF
>TRBJ2-7|TRBV6-5
CASSLFGTDAIQYF
>TRBJ2-1|TRBV5-6
CASSLQTSGAYNEQFF
>TRBJ2-1|TRBV9
CASSLAVGNEQFF
>TRBJ2-7|TRBV30
CALQILSYEQYF
>TRBJ2-1|TRBV4-1
CASSQEGGSDEQFF
>TRBJ1-1|TRBV27
CASSLNQGAEAFF
>TRBJ2-1|TRBV7-9
CASSALDEQFF
>TRBJ2-2|TRBV30
CAGDFAGELFF
>TRBJ2-6|TRBV7-9
CASSPTRLAGGSGANVLTF
>TRBJ1-1|TRBV7-9
CASSLQGGNTEAFF
>TRBJ1-6|TRBV27
CASSPGAELGNSPLHF
>TRBJ2-7|TRBV5-6
CASSLVGNSYEQYF
>TRBJ2-3|TRBV27
CASRDRTTDTQYF
>TRBJ2-7|TRBV5-6
CASSEQHYEQYF
>TRBJ1-6|TRBV29-1
CSVESQGTLHF
>TRBJ2-7|TRBV5-6
CASSLDEEQYF
>TRBJ2-3|TRBV30
CAWSAGTSDTQYF
>TRBJ1-6|TRBV7-9
CATSAGSPLHF
>TRBJ1-3|TRBV30
CAWSGVSGNTIYF
>TRBJ2-7|TRBV29-1
CSALGGDRGYEQYF
>TRBJ1-1|TRBV30
CAWSVLGSTEAFF
>TRBJ2-5|TRBV4-2
CASSQWQGEETQYF
>TRBJ2-3|TRBV27
CASSPTGMRTDTQYF
>TRBJ2-1|TRBV5-4
CASSLGTNEQFF
>TRBJ1-2|TRBV4-3
CASSQAGQGNGYTF
>TRBJ2-1|TRBV29-1
CSVEVRDRGYNEQFF
>TRBJ2-6|TRBV2
CASRQGAGANVLTF
>TRBJ2-3|TRBV7-2
CASSLAGGTDTQYF
>TRBJ1-2|TRBV6-5
CASSYSLGYGYTF
>TRBJ2-1|TRBV7-9
CASLAAGYNEQFF
>TRBJ2-3|TRBV30
CAWGVSGRDTQYF
>TRBJ1-2|TRBV6-5
CASRAGQKSGYTF
>TRBJ1-1|TRBV11-3
CASTIPGKNTEAFF
>TRBJ2-3|TRBV29-1
CSVFGLAGGRTDTQYF
>TRBJ2-7|TRBV5-1
CASSFGSAYEQYF